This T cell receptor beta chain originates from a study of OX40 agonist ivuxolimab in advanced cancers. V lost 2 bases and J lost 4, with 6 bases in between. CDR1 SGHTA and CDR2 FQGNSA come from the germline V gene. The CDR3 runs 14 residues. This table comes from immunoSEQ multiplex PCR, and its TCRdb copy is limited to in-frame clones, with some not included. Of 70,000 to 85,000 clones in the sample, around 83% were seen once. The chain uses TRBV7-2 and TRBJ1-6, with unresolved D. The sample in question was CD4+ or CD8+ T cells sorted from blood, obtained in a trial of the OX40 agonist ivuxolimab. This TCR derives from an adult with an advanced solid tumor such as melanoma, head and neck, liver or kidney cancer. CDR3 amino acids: CASSLRAYNSPLHF. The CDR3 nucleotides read TGTGCCAGCAGCTTACGAGCTTATAATTCACCCCTCCACTTT. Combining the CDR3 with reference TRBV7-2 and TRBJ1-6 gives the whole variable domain GAGVSQSPSNKVTEKGKDVELRCDPISGHTALYWYRQSLGQGLEFLIYFQGNSAPDKSGLPSDRFSAERTGGSVSTLTIQRTQQEDSAVYLCASSLRAYNSPLHFGNGTRLTVT.